Following are 7 T cell receptor beta chains from one sample sequenced in a study of blood T cell repertoires in COVID-19. Only in-frame clones appear in the TCRdb table, and some are missing; sequencing was by immunoSEQ multiplex PCR. The repertoire includes some 97,000 clones, about 86% of them detected once, and 5% sits in the top ten. The specimen was peripheral blood. The receptors were gathered from a human donor in a cohort sampled during active COVID-19.

The V gene is TRBV4-1, the J gene TRBJ2-3; 8 bases fit TRBD2. CDR1 and CDR2 from the germline V gene are MGHRA and YSYEKL. V shed 0 bases, J shed 3 bases, and the junction held 11 bases outside the gene matches. The CDR3 extends over 18 amino acids. The CDR3 bases are TGCGCCAGCAGCCAAGACCGGCTAGCGGGCCGACGGACAGATACGCAGTATTTT. This gives the protein CASSQDRLAGRRTDTQYF.

The chain uses TRBV7-2 and TRBJ2-7, with TRBD2 matching over 12 bases. Germline lookup yields CDR1 SGHTA and CDR2 FQGNSA. Trimming removed 5 bases from V and 5 bases from J; junction bases left unmatched: 19. This CDR3 contains 19 residues. The CDR3 DNA follows: TGTGCCAGCAGCATTCGCCCGGGACTAGCGGGTCAAACGGGGCACGAGCAGTACTTC. Translated: CASSIRPGLAGQTGHEQYF.

This chain links TRBV6-6 with TRBJ2-7, with 8 bases fitting TRBD1. There are 16 residues in the CDR3. Germline lookup yields CDR1 MNHNY and CDR2 SVGAGI (reference sequence). Trimming at V came to 4 bases and at J to 1 base, leaving 9 bases not matched to a gene. The CDR3 sequence is CASSSRSGTGSYEQYF. The CDR3, as DNA: TGTGCCAGCAGTTCCCGTTCCGGGACAGGTTCCTACGAGCAGTACTTC.

This chain joins TRBV6-2 or TRBV6-3 and TRBJ1-5, with a tentative D call TRBD1 (6 bases). V was cut by 0 bases and J by 3 bases, with 9 bases left in between. This CDR3 contains 15 residues. CDR1 and CDR2 from the germline V gene are MNHEY and SVGEGT. CDR3 in DNA: TGTGCCAGCAGTTACTCGACAGGACCCAATCAGCCCCAGCATTTT. Its protein is CASSYSTGPNQPQHF.

On this clone: Other DNA sequences of this sample code for an identical CDR3. The chain uses TRBV7-9 and TRBJ2-2; 9 nucleotides agree with TRBD1. Trimming at V came to 3 bases and at J to 5 bases, leaving 4 bases not matched to a gene. This CDR3 spans 15 amino acids. Per germline, CDR1 SEHNR and CDR2 FQNEAQ (reference sequence). The CDR3 protein is CASSFGTGRTGELFF. CDR3 sequence (DNA): TGTGCCAGCAGCTTCGGGACAGGGCGGACCGGGGAGCTGTTTTTT.

The chain carries TRBV28 and TRBJ1-5; D is unresolved. V lost 7 bases and J lost 2, with 18 bases in between. The germline gives CDR1 MDHEN, CDR2 SYDVKM. The length of the CDR3 is 16 residues. The DNA of the CDR3 is TGTGCCAGCACCAACCTAAAGGCCGGGGGCAATCAGCCCCAGCATTTT. It codes for CASTNLKAGGNQPQHF.

The chain carries TRBV24-1 and TRBJ2-5; perhaps TRBD1 as D (6 bases). Trimming removed 3 bases at V and 2 bases at J, with 12 bases between. CDR1 KGHDR and CDR2 SFDVKD come from the germline V gene. This CDR3 is built from 15 residues. CDR3 residues: CATSDAGVLQETQYF. The CDR3 coding sequence is TGTGCCACCAGTGATGCAGGGGTCCTACAAGAGACCCAGTACTTC.